These 5 T cell receptor beta chains share one sample of origin, sequenced in a study of cytomegalovirus exposure and HLA in healthy donors. Researchers ran the PCR with 60 Vbeta and 13 Jbeta primers. Assay: immunoSEQ multiplex PCR; the TCRdb copy retains only in-frame clones and omits some. The data hold 150,000 to 200,000 clones, with 70% to 85% observed a single time. Sequencing used PBMCs. Receptor source: a woman between 25 and 40 years old in good health and CMV-seronegative.

The V gene is TRBV5-1, the J gene TRBJ1-6; weak D call: TRBD1 (6 bases). The CDR3 contains 14 residues. The germline V gene has CDR1 SGHRS and CDR2 YFSETQ. With 0 bases removed from V and 7 bases from J, the gap between germline ends came to 8 bases. The CDR3 DNA is TGCGCCAGCAGCTTGGACCAGGGGAATTCACCCCTCCACTTT. It is translated as CASSLDQGNSPLHF. Based on the CDR3 plus reference TRBV5-1 and TRBJ1-6, the full variable domain is KAGVTQTPRYLIKTRGQQVTLSCSPISGHRSVSWYQQTPGQGLQFLFEYFSETQRNKGNFPGRFSGRQFSNSRSEMNVSTLELGDSALYLCASSLDQGNSPLHFGNGTRLTVT.

V gene TRBV10-3 combines with J gene TRBJ2-3; TRBD2 matches 8 bases. The V gene end was trimmed by 0 bases and the J gene end by 2 bases; junction bases not matched to a gene: 7. Germline V lookup: CDR1 ENHRY, CDR2 SYGVKD. The CDR3 runs to 17 residues. In nucleotides, the CDR3 is TGTGCCATCAGTGAGTCGATTTCGGGAGGGAACACAGATACGCAGTATTTT. Residues: CAISESISGGNTDTQYF.

The chain employs TRBV19 and TRBJ1-1; 9 nucleotides agree with TRBD1. The V and J ends lost 3 bases and 8 bases, in that order; junction bases with no gene match: 10. Germline V gene data show CDR1 as LNHDA and CDR2 as SQIVND (reference sequence). The CDR3 extends over 15 amino acids. CDR3: CASSMWSGQGVEAFF. CDR3 nucleotides: TGTGCCAGTAGTATGTGGTCGGGACAGGGAGTGGAAGCTTTCTTT.

The chain combines TRBV4-2 with TRBJ1-2; 7 positions match TRBD1. The CDR3 has 12 residues. Germline V gene lookup returns CDR1 LGHNA and CDR2 YNFKEQ. Losses at the gene ends were 3 bases for V and 9 bases for J; bases not matched to a gene: 4. The CDR3 bases are TGTGCCAGCAGCCAGGACAGGCTTCGCTACACCTTC. Translation gives CASSQDRLRYTF.

The chain uses TRBV21-1 and TRBJ1-2; the D segment call TRBD1 is taken from the table without a DNA check. TRBV21-1 is a documented pseudogene. The CDR3 has 12 amino acids. CDR3 sequence: CASSTQLYGYTF. Here the CDR3 DNA reads TGTGCCAGCAGCACCCAGTTATATGGCTACACCTTC.